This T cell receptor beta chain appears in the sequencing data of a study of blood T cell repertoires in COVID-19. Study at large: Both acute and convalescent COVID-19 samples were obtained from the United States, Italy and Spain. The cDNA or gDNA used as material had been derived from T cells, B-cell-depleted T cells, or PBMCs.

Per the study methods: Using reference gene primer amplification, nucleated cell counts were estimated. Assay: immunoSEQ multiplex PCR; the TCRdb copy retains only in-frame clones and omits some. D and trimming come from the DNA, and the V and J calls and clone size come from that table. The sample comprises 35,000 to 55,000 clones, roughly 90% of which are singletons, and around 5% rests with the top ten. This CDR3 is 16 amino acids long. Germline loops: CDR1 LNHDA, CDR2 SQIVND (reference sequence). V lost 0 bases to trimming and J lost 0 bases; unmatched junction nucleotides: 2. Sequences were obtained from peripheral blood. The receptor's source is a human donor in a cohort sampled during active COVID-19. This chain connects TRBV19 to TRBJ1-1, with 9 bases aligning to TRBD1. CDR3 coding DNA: TGTGCCAGTAGTATAGATCGGACAGGGGTGAACACTGAAGCTTTCTTT. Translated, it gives CASSIDRTGVNTEAFF.